The sample holds a few counts of the clone carrying this TCR beta chain. The data belong to a study of cytomegalovirus exposure and HLA in healthy donors. Primers included in the PCR were 60 Vbeta and 13 Jbeta primers. Here immunoSEQ multiplex PCR was the method, and the copy in TCRdb shows in-frame clones only, minus some. Of about 200,000 clones listed, about 75% are singletons. CDR1 and CDR2 from the germline V gene are MNHNS and SASEGT. The CDR3 has 14 amino acids. V lost 2 bases and J 8 bases, leaving 10 bases between the germline ends. The TCR originated in a man in his late teens or twenties in good health and CMV-seronegative. The rearrangement uses TRBV6-1 and TRBJ1-6; D possibly corresponds to TRBD1 (5 bases). Sequenced: PBMCs. DNA of the CDR3: TGTGCCAGCAGTGAAAGGGAGGGGCATTCACCCCTCCACTTT. Translation gives CASSEREGHSPLHF.